A single TCR beta chain is shown here with its context. Its target is not known. The sample originates from a study of CD8+ T cells in alopecia areata. Study-level points and caveats: Lesional scalp, notably in alopecia totalis/universalis, had clonality above that of normal scalp. With just one nonresponder, it is still uncertain whether baseline CD8+ expansion relates to response. On tofacitinib, scalp and blood still held many of the expanded lesional clones.

V was pared by 5 bases and J by 11 bases, with 6 bases of the junction left unmatched. The CDR3 is made up of 11 amino acids. Looked up from germline, CDR1 is DFQATT and CDR2 is SNEGSKA (reference sequence). Extracted RNA was reverse transcribed, and the resulting cDNA served as sequencing template. The repertoire was sequenced with immunoSEQ multiplex PCR; TCRdb's copy has only in-frame clones and lacks some. This sample carries approximately 180,000 clones, under 80% of them seen once, and the ten largest clones take about 1.3%. Treatment here: oral pan-JAK inhibitor, 5-10 mg twice daily. The V gene is TRBV20-1, the J gene TRBJ2-1; 7 bases match TRBD1. The source was CD4+ T cells sorted from blood, collected between weeks 47 and 50, from a patient treated with tofacitinib. This sequence originates from a human donor with alopecia areata. The chain's CDR3 is CSARDSSQQFF. DNA for the CDR3: TGCAGTGCTCGGGACAGTTCCCAGCAGTTCTTC.